This T cell receptor (beta chain) is drawn from a study of blood T cell repertoires in COVID-19. About the research overall: The United States, Italy and Spain were the sources of the acute and convalescent COVID-19 samples.

Profiled with immunoSEQ multiplex PCR; TCRdb holds only in-frame clones, not every one. Of some 80,000 clones in the sample, 78% were seen once. V lost 4 bases and J 4 bases, leaving 14 bases between the germline ends. The CDR3 has 15 residues. From germline, CDR1 is MGHRA and CDR2 YSYEKL. This chain connects TRBV4-1 to TRBJ2-1; weak D call: TRBD2 (7 bases). The sequence derives from a human donor in a cohort sampled during active COVID-19. The material sequenced was peripheral blood. CDR3 DNA sequence: TGCGCCAGCAGCCTTGAGGGGGAGGGATACAATGAGCAGTTCTTC. As protein: CASSLEGEGYNEQFF.